These T cell receptor beta chains were read from a single sample in a study of identical twins. One entry per CDR3 protein results from TCRdb running MiXCR on the 5' RACE reads. The top ten hold less than 4% of the sample, which has a few hundred thousand distinct CDR3 sequences, about 8.9% seen once. This sample also appeared in a second study, on yellow fever vaccine responses in identical twins.

The material sequenced was CD8+ T cells sorted from blood. These receptors originate from a young woman in good health. Each CDR3 is given with its conserved first and last residue. A D gene is named only where the DNA matches it firmly. Size values are once, few and many counts, or a class for expanded clones, and some rows have none.

J: TRBJ2-1
size: many
D: -
V: TRBV19
CDR3: CASSITRPSIYNEQFF
DNA: TGTGCCAGTAGTATCACTCGCCCTTCGATATACAATGAGCAGTTCTTC

J: TRBJ2-1
size: many
D: TRBD2
V: TRBV28
CDR3: CASSPSGSVNEQFF
DNA: TGTGCCAGCAGTCCTAGCGGGAGTGTGAATGAGCAGTTCTTC

J: TRBJ1-2
size: many
D: -
V: TRBV29-1
CDR3: CSVVAGGGWNGYTF
DNA: TGCAGCGTTGTAGCGGGAGGGGGATGGAATGGCTACACCTTC

J: TRBJ2-7
size: few
D: -
V: TRBV11-2
CDR3: CASSLEAGSYEQYF
DNA: TGTGCCAGCAGCTTAGAAGCGGGCTCCTACGAGCAGTACTTC

J: TRBJ2-7
size: many
D: -
V: TRBV5-5
CDR3: CASSLLLGYEQYF
DNA: TGTGCCAGCAGCTTGTTATTAGGCTACGAGCAGTACTTC

J: TRBJ2-1
size: -
D: -
V: TRBV12-3/TRBV12-4
CDR3: CASSHNEQFF
DNA: TGTGCCAGCAGCCACAATGAGCAGTTCTTC

J: TRBJ2-3
size: -
D: TRBD1
V: TRBV29-1
CDR3: CSVENPQGANSPDTQYF
DNA: TGCAGCGTTGAAAACCCGCAGGGGGCAAATAGCCCAGATACGCAGTATTTT

J: TRBJ1-5
size: few
D: -
V: TRBV19
CDR3: CASTTTVLQSNQPQHF
DNA: TGTGCCAGTACCACGACAGTACTCCAGAGCAATCAGCCCCAGCATTTT

J: TRBJ2-3
size: many
D: -
V: TRBV4-2
CDR3: CASSREGPADTQYF
DNA: TGTGCCAGCAGCCGCGAGGGCCCCGCAGATACGCAGTATTTT

J: TRBJ2-7
size: few
D: TRBD1
V: TRBV7-9
CDR3: CASSMGQGYEQYF
DNA: TGTGCCAGCAGCATGGGACAGGGTTACGAGCAGTACTTC